The next 17 T cell receptor beta chains were all read from a single sample in a study of T cell repertoires in cytomegalovirus infection (dated by TCRdb to about 2019). For sequencing, an Illumina HiSeq 1500 was employed. TCRdb itself trimmed the public reads at Q25 with fastp, ran MiXCR and retained productive beta chains. Entries that share a CDR3 protein sequence are merged under the most common genes and DNA. A total of more than 150,000 distinct CDR3 sequences appear in this sample, roughly 30% of them only once. Approximately 30% of the sample lies in the top ten. The sequencing sample was made of PBMCs. The receptors were sampled from a human donor in good health (CMV status not recorded). Some clones in this sample may be carry-over from other donors' samples.

The J gene is TRBJ2-3, the V gene TRBV29-1, with 12 bases fitting TRBD2. J was trimmed by 5 bases and V by 7 bases; bases with no gene match: 7. CDR1 is SQVTM, CDR2 ANQGSEA, per germline. This CDR3 is 14 amino acids long. CDR3 in DNA: TGCAGCGCCGTGACTAGCGGGGGCCTAGATACGCAGTATTTT. Its protein product is CSAVTSGGLDTQYF.

The V and J genes are TRBV12-3 or TRBV12-4 and TRBJ2-3, with 7 bases lining up with TRBD2. The CDR3 sequence is 15 residues long. V shed 3 bases, J shed 1 base, and the junction held 4 bases outside the gene matches. The CDR3 DNA sequence: TGTGCCAGCAGTTTCCCTAGCGGAGGCACAGATACGCAGTATTTT. This gives the protein CASSFPSGGTDTQYF.

V gene TRBV6-6 combines with J gene TRBJ2-2; TRBD2 is a possible D gene (7 bases). Germline loops: CDR1 MNHNY, CDR2 SVGAGI (reference sequence). Trimming took 10 bases from V and 2 from J, leaving 14 bases between them. This CDR3 region has 14 residues. The CDR3: CATGGGGNTGELFF. As DNA, the CDR3 is TGTGCCACCGGCGGGGGCGGCAACACCGGGGAGCTGTTTTTT.

This clonotype occurred a few times. The chain carries TRBV29-1 and TRBJ2-3, with a weak D call TRBD2 (5 bases). The CDR3 contains 13 residues. Germline V CDR1 and CDR2: SQVTM, ANQGSEA. Trimming cost V 6 bases and J 5 bases, with 15 bases left between them. CDR3 sequence: CSVSEVRVDTQYF. The DNA of the CDR3 is TGCAGCGTATCGGAAGTGAGGGTAGATACGCAGTATTTT.

This clonotype was seen only once. One junction end disagrees with the germline gene, perhaps due to a read error. The CDR3 DNA reads as TGTGCCAGCAGTGAGACAGGGGACAGCACAGATGCGCAGTATTTT. Amino acid sequence: CASSETGDSTDAQYF. The rearrangement links TRBV6-4 to TRBJ2-3; 8 bases align to TRBD1. Germline V gives CDR1 MRHNA, CDR2 SNTAGT. This CDR3 comprises 15 residues.

The chain carries TRBV7-6 and TRBJ1-1; TRBD1 is a possible D gene (6 bases). V dropped 1 base and J dropped 6 bases, with 9 bases sitting between them. The CDR3 contains 13 residues. The V gene's germline CDR1 is SGHVS and CDR2 FNYEAQ. Written as DNA, the CDR3 is TGTGCCAGCAGCTTAGGGGACATGGCTGAAGCTTTCTTT. This codes for CASSLGDMAEAFF.

This clonotype was detected a few times. The chain carries TRBV4-2 and TRBJ2-1; D possibly matches TRBD1 or TRBD2 (5 bases each). Trimming removed 1 base from V and 0 bases from J, with 10 bases in between. Looked up from germline, CDR1 is LGHNA and CDR2 is YNFKEQ. The CDR3 contains 16 residues. CDR3 sequence (DNA): TGTGCCAGCAGCCAAGGGTGGGGGAGCTCCTACAATGAGCAGTTCTTC. It is translated as CASSQGWGSSYNEQFF.

The genes are TRBV11-2 and TRBJ2-2, with D perhaps TRBD1 or TRBD2 (5 bases each). The CDR3 length is 15 residues. Germline V lookup: CDR1 SGHAT, CDR2 FQNNGV. V was trimmed by 5 bases and J by 3 bases, leaving 13 bases between them. CDR3 amino acids: CASSPGRIDTGELFF. The DNA of the CDR3 is TGTGCCAGCAGCCCGGGGCGGATAGACACCGGGGAGCTGTTTTTT.

This clonotype was seen once. This chain connects TRBV12-5 to TRBJ2-5; 7 positions match TRBD2. Germline CDR1 is LGHNT and CDR2 is FRNRAP. This CDR3 region has 14 residues. V lost 5 bases and J lost 2; bases outside the gene matches: 5. The CDR3, as DNA: TGTGCTAGTGGTCTCGGACTAGGGCAAGAGACCCAGTACTTC. Protein product: CASGLGLGQETQYF.

As concerns this clonotype: One base away lies a much larger clone, so this may be a sequencing read error. J is TRBJ2-7 and V is TRBV7-9; a weak D match, TRBD1 (5 bases). The CDR3 has 14 amino acids. In germline, CDR1 is SEHNR, CDR2 FQNEAQ (reference sequence). As DNA, the CDR3 is TGTGCCAGCAGCTCAAGTCAGGGCGTCTACGCGCAGTACTTC. Its protein is CASSSSQGVYAQYF.

Regarding this clonotype: One end of the junction is discordant with germline, which a read error may explain. The chain recombines TRBV12-3 or TRBV12-4 with TRBJ1-5, with 10 bases aligning to TRBD1. This CDR3 spans 15 amino acids. This CDR3 reads CASSPLTGGDQPRHF. The CDR3 DNA reads as TGTGCCAGCAGTCCTTTGACAGGGGGCGACCAGCCCCGGCATTTT.

The chain couples TRBV4-3 to TRBJ2-4; TRBD2 aligns across 9 bases. V was clipped by 0 bases and J by 3 bases; unmatched bases: 3. The CDR3 consists of 16 residues. The V gene's germline CDR1 is LGHNA and CDR2 YSLEER. The CDR3 DNA reads TGCGCCAGCAGCCAAGAAGGCGGGGGGGTCAAAAACATTCAGTACTTC. It specifies CASSQEGGGVKNIQYF.

This clonotype has just a few counts. The chain recombines TRBV7-2 with TRBJ2-7, with 10 bases that match TRBD2. The CDR3 is 14 amino acids. V shed 8 bases and J 2 bases; nucleotides not matched to a gene: 6. Germline CDR1 and CDR2: SGHTA and FQGNSA. CDR3 loop: CASGGTSDTYEQYF. CDR3 bases: TGTGCCAGCGGCGGGACTAGCGACACCTACGAGCAGTACTTC.

There are many counts of this clonotype. The rearrangement joins TRBV6-2 or TRBV6-3 to TRBJ2-1, with D maybe TRBD2 (6 bases). The germline V gene has CDR1 MNHEY and CDR2 SVGEGT. With 0 bases removed from V and 5 bases from J, the gap between germline ends came to 14 bases. This CDR3 spans 16 amino acids. CDR3 nucleotide sequence: TGTGCCAGCAGTTACTCTTTAAGCGGGCTTAACAATGAGCAGTTCTTC. Its protein is CASSYSLSGLNNEQFF.

This chain links TRBV7-6 with TRBJ1-4; 9 nucleotides match TRBD1. V gave up 3 bases and J gave up 8 bases; unmatched junction bases: 16. The CDR3 contains 18 residues. The V gene's germline CDR1 is SGHVS and CDR2 FNYEAQ. DNA for the CDR3: TGTGCCAGCAGCTTCCTGGGGGGACAGGGTGAAGGAGGCGAAAAACTGTTTTTT. Translating gives CASSFLGGQGEGGEKLFF. The variable domain in full, with the rest retrieved from reference TRBV7-6 and TRBJ1-4, is GAGVSQSPRYKVTKRGQDVALRCDPISGHVSLYWYRQALGQGPEFLTYFNYEAQQDKSGLPNDRFSAERPEGSISTLTIQRTEQRDSAMYRCASSFLGGQGEGGEKLFFGSGTQLSVL.

In this sample, this clonotype turned up many times. This CDR3 reads CASSLGVEQYF. The CDR3 bases are TGTGCCAGCAGCTTAGGTGTCGAGCAGTACTTC. This chain connects TRBV7-2 to TRBJ2-7; no reliable D call. Germline V gene sequence: CDR1 SGHTA, CDR2 FQGNSA. The CDR3 covers 11 residues. The V gene lost 1 base and the J gene lost 6 bases, with 4 bases spanning the gap.

Turning to this clonotype: A junction end diverges from the germline sequence, so it may reflect a read error. The V and J genes are TRBV20-1 and TRBJ2-7, with unresolved D. Germline assignment: CDR1 DFQATT and CDR2 SNEGSKA (reference sequence). The length of the CDR3 is 13 residues. The CDR3: CSSRERRNYEQYF. CDR3 sequence (DNA): TGCAGTTCTAGAGAAAGGAGAAACTACGAGCAGTACTTC.